One and the same sample provided the 11 T cell receptor beta chains below, sequenced in a study of beta chain features in type 1 diabetes. Isolated RNA was reverse transcribed in full, so expressed TCRB transcripts were sequenced. Method: immunoSEQ multiplex PCR; TCRdb's copy keeps in-frame clones and lacks some. The sample has 810,000 or so clones, roughly a sixth seen once. The sequenced sample consisted of naive CD4+ T cells from blood. The receptors stem from a woman under 30 in good health.

In the case of this clone: Other DNA sequences in the same sample also yield this CDR3. The chain carries TRBV27 and TRBJ2-1; 13 positions agree with TRBD2. Germline V CDR1 and CDR2: MNHEY, SMNVEV (reference sequence). This CDR3 has 14 amino acids. Trimming at V came to 6 bases and at J to 4 bases, leaving 0 bases not matched to a gene. CDR3 region: CASRGLAGYNEQFF. The DNA of the CDR3 is TGTGCCAGCAGGGGACTAGCGGGGTACAATGAGCAGTTCTTC.

This clone was counted only a few times. The chain recombines TRBV7-3 with TRBJ2-7, with 9 nucleotides matching TRBD2. The CDR3 extends over 13 amino acids. After removal of 4 bases from V and 3 bases from J, the junction contained 1 base not matched to a gene. Germline lookup yields CDR1 SGHTA and CDR2 FQGTGA. Written as DNA, the CDR3 is TGTGCCAGCAGCTCGACTAGCGGCTACGAGCAGTACTTC. This encodes CASSSTSGYEQYF.

In its sample, this clone was seen once. The chain joins TRBV28 to TRBJ1-5, with a possible D match to TRBD1 (6 bases). With 3 bases removed from V and 3 bases from J, the gap between germline ends came to 12 bases. The length of the CDR3 is 15 residues. The germline CDR1 and CDR2 sequences are MDHEN and SYDVKM. The CDR3: CASSFLRGVNQPQHF. The CDR3 DNA is TGTGCCAGCAGTTTTCTCAGGGGCGTCAATCAGCCCCAGCATTTT.

This clone was counted between two and nine times. The gene calls are TRBV18 and TRBJ2-7; D is unresolved. Germline V gives CDR1 KGHSH, CDR2 LQKENI. Trimming removed 4 bases from V and 4 bases from J, with 14 bases in between. This CDR3 is 14 amino acids long. Here the CDR3 reads CASSLQKSVYEQYF. The CDR3 DNA reads as TGTGCCAGCTCACTTCAGAAATCCGTTTACGAGCAGTACTTC.

This chain links TRBV6-6 with TRBJ2-7; D is unresolved. CDR1 is MNHNY and CDR2 is SVGAGI in the germline V gene (reference sequence). The length of the CDR3 is 12 residues. V was shortened by 5 bases and J by 5 bases, with 10 bases between the two germline ends. CDR3 in DNA: TGTGCCAGCAGTACTACCGCCCACGAGCAGTACTTC. Translating gives CASSTTAHEQYF.

J is TRBJ2-1 and V is TRBV28; D gene ambiguous. Trimming took 3 bases from V and 7 from J, leaving 7 bases between them. CDR3 length: 12 residues. Germline lookup yields CDR1 MDHEN and CDR2 SYDVKM. The CDR3 coding sequence is TGTGCCAGCAGTTTTAGGTCTAATGAGCAGTTCTTC. This gives the protein CASSFRSNEQFF.

The chain recombines TRBV28 with TRBJ1-5; D gene ambiguous. The CDR3 has 12 residues. Germline CDR1 reads MDHEN; CDR2 reads SYDVKM. Trimming pared 1 base from V and 6 bases from J, leaving 4 bases between. The CDR3 region has the DNA TGTGCCAGCAGTTTATTAACTCAGCCCCAGCATTTT. Translation: CASSLLTQPQHF. Supplemented by reference TRBV28 and TRBJ1-5, the full variable domain reads DVKVTQSSRYLVKRTGEKVFLECVQDMDHENMFWYRQDPGLGLRLIYFSYDVKMKEKGDIPEGYSVSREKKERFSLILESASTNQTSMYLCASSLLTQPQHFGDGTRLSIL.

This clone was observed a few times. The chain uses TRBV18 and TRBJ1-4; D is undetermined. Germline V gene data show CDR1 as KGHSH and CDR2 as LQKENI. The CDR3 sequence is 14 residues long. With 3 bases removed from V and 7 bases from J, the gap between germline ends came to 12 bases. CDR3 DNA sequence: TGTGCCAGCTCACCTGGAGCAAGCGGTGAAAAACTGTTTTTT. This codes for CASSPGASGEKLFF.

The rearrangement joins TRBV5-1 to TRBJ2-1, with D possibly matching TRBD1 (6 bases). CDR1 and CDR2 from the germline V gene are SGHRS and YFSETQ. The CDR3 extends over 16 amino acids. Trimming shortened V by 2 bases and J by 0 bases, and 12 bases separated the two germline ends. The CDR3 nucleotides are TGCGCCAGCAGCTTACTAACAGGGAGCTCCTACAATGAGCAGTTCTTC. Translation: CASSLLTGSSYNEQFF.

The CDR3 coding sequence is TGTGCAAGTCGCTTAGTACAGCGGAGAGACAATGAGCAGTTCTTC. Translating gives CASRLVQRRDNEQFF. The chain uses TRBV12-2 and TRBJ2-1; the D segment call TRBD2 is taken from the table without a DNA check. TRBV12-2 is a recognized pseudogene. The CDR3 covers 15 residues.

The chain uses TRBV2 and TRBJ2-3; D is possibly TRBD1 (5 bases). The CDR3 runs 15 residues. Germline V gene lookup returns CDR1 SNHLY and CDR2 FYNNEI. V was cut by 8 bases and J by 4 bases, with 19 bases left in between. The CDR3, as DNA: TGTGCCAGCTCTCGTCAAGGGGTTGGCCCAGATACGCAGTATTTT. As protein: CASSRQGVGPDTQYF.